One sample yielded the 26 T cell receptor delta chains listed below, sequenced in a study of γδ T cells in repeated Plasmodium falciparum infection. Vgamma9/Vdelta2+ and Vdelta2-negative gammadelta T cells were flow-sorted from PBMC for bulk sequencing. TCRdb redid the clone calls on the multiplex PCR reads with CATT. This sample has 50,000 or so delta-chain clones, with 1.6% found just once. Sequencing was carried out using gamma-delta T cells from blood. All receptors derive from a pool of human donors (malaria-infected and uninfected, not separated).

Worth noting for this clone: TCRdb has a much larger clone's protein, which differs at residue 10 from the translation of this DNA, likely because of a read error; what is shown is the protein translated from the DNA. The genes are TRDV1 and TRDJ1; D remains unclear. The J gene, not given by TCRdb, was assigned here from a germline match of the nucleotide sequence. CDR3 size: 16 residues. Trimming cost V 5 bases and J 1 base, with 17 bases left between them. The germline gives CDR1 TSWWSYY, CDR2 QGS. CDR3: CALGTPGLRTTDKLIF. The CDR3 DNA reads TGTGCTCTTGGGACCCCGGGACTCCGAACCACCGATAAACTCATCTTT.

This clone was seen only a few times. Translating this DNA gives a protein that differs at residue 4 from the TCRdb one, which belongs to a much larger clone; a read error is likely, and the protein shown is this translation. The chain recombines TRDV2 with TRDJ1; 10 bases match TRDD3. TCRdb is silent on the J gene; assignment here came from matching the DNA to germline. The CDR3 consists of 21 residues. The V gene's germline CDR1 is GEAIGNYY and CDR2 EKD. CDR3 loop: CACVTGFFTGGFAEDTDKLIF. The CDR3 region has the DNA TGTGCCTGTGTCACCGGCTTCTTTACTGGGGGATTCGCTGAGGACACCGATAAACTCATCTTT.

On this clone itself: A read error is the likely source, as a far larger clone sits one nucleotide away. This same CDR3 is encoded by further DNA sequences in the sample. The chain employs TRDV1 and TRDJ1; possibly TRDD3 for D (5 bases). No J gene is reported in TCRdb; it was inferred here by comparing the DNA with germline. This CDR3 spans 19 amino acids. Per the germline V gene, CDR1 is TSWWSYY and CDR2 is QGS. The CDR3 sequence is CALGDNKFRCSPYTDKLIF. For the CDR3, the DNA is TGTGCTCTCGGGGACAATAAATTTCGCTGTTCCCCGTACACCGATAAACTCATCTTT.

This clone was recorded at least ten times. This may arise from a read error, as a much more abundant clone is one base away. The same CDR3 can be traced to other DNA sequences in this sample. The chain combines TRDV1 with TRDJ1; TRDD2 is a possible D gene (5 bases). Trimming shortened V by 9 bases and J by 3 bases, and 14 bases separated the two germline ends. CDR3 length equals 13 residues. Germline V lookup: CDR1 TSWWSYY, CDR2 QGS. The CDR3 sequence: CALGSPFSDKLIF. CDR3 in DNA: TGTGCTCTCGGGTCCCCCTTCTCCGATAAACTCATCTTT.

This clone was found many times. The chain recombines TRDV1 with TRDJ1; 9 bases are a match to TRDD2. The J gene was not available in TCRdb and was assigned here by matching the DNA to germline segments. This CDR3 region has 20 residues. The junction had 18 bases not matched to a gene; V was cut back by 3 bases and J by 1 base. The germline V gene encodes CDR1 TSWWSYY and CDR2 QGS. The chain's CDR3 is CALGESTLPTGYGITDKLIF. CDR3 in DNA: TGTGCTCTTGGGGAGTCAACCCTTCCTACTGGGTACGGGATCACCGATAAACTCATCTTT.

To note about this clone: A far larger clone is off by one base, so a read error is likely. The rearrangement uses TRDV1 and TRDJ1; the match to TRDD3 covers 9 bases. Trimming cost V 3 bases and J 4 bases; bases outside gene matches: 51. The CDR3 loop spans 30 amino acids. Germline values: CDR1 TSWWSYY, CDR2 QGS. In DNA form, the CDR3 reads TGTGCTCTTGGGGAGATTGGCCGTCAAGGTACCTTTCATTTCCTGTACCGGAGGATTTGGGGGATAACGTTACTCGATAAACTCATCTTT. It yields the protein CALGEIGRQGTFHFLYRRIWGITLLDKLIF.

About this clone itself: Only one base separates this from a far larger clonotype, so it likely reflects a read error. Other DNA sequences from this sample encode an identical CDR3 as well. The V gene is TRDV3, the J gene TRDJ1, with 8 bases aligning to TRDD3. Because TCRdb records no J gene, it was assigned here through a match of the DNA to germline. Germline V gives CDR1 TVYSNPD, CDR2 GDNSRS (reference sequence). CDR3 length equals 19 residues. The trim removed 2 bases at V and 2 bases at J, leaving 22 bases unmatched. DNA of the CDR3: TGTGCCTTTCGCCTTCCCCTATGTACCGGGGGATATCCGACCGATAAACTCATCTTT. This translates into CAFRLPLCTGGYPTDKLIF.

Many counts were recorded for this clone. The chain's CDR3 is CALGEPSLYTDKLIF. CDR3 coding DNA: TGTGCTCTTGGGGAACCTTCCCTGTACACCGATAAACTCATCTTT. The chain combines TRDV1 with TRDJ1; D perhaps matches TRDD2 (5 bases). Germline V gene data show CDR1 as TSWWSYY and CDR2 as QGS. CDR3 length: 15 amino acids. The V end lost 1 base, the J end lost 0 bases, and 9 bases lay between the germline ends.

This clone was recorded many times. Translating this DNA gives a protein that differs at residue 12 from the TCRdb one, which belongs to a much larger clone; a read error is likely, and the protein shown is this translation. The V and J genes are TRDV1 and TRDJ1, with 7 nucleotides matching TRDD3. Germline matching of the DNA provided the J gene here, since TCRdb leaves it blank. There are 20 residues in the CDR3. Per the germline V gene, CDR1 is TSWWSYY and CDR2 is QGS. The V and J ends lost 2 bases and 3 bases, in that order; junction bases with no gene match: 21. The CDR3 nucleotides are TGTGCTCTTGGGGAAGTCACCCTTTTGTACTGGAGGATACGCCCCGATAAACTCATCTTT. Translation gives CALGEVTLLYWRIRPDKLIF.

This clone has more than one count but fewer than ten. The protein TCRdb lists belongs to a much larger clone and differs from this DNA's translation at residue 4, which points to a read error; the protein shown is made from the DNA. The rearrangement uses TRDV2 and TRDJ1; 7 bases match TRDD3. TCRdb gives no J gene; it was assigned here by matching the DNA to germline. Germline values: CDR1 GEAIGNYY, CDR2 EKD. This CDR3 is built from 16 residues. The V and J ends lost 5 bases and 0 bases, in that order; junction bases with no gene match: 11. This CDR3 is CACGNLGEAHTDKLIF. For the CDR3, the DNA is TGTGCCTGTGGCAACTTGGGGGAAGCCCACACCGATAAACTCATCTTT.

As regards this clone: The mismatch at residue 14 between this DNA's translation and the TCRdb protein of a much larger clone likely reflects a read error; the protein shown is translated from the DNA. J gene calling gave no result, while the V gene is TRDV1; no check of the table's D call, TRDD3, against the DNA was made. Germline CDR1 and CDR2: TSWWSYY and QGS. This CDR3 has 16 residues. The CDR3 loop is CALMSAYWGIPDKPIF. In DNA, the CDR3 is TGTGCTCTTATGAGTGCCTACTGGGGGATCCCCGATAAACCCATCTTT.

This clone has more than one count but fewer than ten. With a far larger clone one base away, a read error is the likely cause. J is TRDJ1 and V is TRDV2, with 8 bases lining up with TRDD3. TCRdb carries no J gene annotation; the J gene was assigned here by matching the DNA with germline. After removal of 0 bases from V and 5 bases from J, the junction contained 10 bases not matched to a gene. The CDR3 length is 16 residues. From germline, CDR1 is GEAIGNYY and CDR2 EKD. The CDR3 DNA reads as TGTGCCTGTGACACCTTACTGGGGGCCGCGGCTGATAAACTCATCTTT. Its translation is CACDTLLGAAADKLIF.

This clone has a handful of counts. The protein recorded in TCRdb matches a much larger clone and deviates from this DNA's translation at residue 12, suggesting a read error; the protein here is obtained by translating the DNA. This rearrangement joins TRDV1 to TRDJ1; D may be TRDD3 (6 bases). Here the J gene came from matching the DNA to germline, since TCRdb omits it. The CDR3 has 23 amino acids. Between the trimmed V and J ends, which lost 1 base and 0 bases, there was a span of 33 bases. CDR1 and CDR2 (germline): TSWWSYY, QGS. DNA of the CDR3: TGTGCTCTTGGGGAACCCACTATAGAGCTCCCAGGGGTGGGGGTCCCCTACACCGATAAACTCATCTTT. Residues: CALGEPTIELPGVGVPYTDKLIF.

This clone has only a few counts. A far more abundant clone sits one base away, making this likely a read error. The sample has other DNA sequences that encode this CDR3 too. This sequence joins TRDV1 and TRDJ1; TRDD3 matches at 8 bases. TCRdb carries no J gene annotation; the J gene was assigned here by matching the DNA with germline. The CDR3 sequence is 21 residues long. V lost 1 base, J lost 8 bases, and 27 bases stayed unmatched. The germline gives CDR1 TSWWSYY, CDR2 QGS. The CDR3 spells CALGEHRMRLGALLLLDKLIF. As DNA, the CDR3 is TGTGCTCTTGGGGAACACCGCATGCGACTGGGGGCTCTCCTTCTCTTGGACAAACTCATCTTT.

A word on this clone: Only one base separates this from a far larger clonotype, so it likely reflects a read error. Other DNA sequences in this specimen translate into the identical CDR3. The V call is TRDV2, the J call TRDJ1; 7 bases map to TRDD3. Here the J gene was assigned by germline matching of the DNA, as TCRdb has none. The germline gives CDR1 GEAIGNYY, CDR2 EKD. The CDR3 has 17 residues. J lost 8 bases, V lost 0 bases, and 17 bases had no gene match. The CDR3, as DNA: TGTGCCTGTGACACCCTGGTTGTTGGAGGATACGGCAAGAAACTCATCTTT. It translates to CACDTLVVGGYGKKLIF.

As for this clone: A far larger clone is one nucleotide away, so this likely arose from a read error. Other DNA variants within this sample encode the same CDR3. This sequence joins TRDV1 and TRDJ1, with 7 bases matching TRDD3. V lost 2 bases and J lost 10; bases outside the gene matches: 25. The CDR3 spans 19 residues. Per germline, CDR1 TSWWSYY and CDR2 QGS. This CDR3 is CALGEKSPPPHWGLGGLIF. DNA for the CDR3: TGTGCTCTTGGGGAAAAGTCTCCCCCCCCGCACTGGGGTCTAGGGGGACTCATCTTT.

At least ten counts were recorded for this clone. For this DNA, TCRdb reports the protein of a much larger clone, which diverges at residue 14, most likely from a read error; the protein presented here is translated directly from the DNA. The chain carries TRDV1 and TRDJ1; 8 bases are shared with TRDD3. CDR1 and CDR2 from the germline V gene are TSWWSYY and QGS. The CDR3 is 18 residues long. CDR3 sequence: CALGALPLLGVNTNKLIF. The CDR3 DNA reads TGTGCTCTTGGGGCTCTTCCTTTACTGGGGGTCAACACCAATAAACTCATCTTT.

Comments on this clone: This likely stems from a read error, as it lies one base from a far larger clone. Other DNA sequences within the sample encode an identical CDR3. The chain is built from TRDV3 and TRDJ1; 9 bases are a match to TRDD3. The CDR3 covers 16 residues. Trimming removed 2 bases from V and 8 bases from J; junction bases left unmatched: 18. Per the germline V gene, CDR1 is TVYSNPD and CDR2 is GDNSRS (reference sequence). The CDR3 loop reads CAFSYEYWGIMDKLIF. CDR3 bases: TGTGCCTTTTCCTACGAGTATTGGGGGATAATGGACAAACTCATCTTT.

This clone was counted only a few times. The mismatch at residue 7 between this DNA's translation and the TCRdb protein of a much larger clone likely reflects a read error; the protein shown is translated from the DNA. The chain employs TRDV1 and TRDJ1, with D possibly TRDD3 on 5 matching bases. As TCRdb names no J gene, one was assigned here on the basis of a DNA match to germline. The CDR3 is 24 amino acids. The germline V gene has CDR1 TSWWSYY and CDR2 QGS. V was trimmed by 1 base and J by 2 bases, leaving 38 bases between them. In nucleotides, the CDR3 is TGTGCTCTTGGGGAACCGGCAATGATCGCCCTCCAGTACTGGTTATGGACCGGGACCGATAAACTCATCTTT. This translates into CALGEPAMIALQYWLWTGTDKLIF.

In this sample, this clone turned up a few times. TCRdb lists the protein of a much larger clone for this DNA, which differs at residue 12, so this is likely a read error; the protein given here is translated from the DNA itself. The CDR3 DNA follows: TGTGCTCTTGGAGGGATAGGGACCGTAACCGATAACCTCATCTTT. This codes for CALGGIGTVTDNLIF. The J gene is uncalled and the V gene is TRDV1; TRDD3, the table's D call, was not compared with the DNA. Germline-derived CDR1 and CDR2 are TSWWSYY and QGS. The CDR3 consists of 15 residues.

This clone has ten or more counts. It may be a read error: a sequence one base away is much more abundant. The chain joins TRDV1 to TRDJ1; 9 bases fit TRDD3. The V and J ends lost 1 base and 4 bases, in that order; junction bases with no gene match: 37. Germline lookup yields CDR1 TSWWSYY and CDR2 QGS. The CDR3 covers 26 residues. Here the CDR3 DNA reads TGTGCTCTTGGGGAACGATCCTTCCCAAAGACCCAAGTGTTACTGGGGGAATGTCGAGAGAACGATAAACTCATCTTT. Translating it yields CALGERSFPKTQVLLGECRENDKLIF.

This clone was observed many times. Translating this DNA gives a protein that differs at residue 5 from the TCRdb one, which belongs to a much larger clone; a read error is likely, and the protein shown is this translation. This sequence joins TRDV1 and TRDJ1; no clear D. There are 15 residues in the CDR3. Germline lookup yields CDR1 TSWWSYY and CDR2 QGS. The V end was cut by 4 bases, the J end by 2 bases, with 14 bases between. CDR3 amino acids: CALGVPIRVTDKLIF. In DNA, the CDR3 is TGTGCTCTTGGGGTGCCGATCCGGGTTACCGATAAACTCATCTTT.

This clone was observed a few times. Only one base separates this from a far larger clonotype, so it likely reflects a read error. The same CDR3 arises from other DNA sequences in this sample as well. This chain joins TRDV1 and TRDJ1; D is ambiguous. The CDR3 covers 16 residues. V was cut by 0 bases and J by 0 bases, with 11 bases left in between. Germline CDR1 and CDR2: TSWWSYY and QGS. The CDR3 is CALGELPPPYTDKLIF. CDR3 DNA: TGTGCTCTTGGGGAACTACCCCCACCGTACACCGATAAACTCATCTTT.

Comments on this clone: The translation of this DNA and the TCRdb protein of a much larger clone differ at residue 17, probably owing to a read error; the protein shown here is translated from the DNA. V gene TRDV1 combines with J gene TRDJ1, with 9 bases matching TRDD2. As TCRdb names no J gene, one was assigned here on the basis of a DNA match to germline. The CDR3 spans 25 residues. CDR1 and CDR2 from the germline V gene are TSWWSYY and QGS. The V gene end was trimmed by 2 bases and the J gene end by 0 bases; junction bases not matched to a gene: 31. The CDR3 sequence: CALGEGRARTFLRKWGDVYTDKLIF. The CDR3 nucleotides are TGTGCTCTTGGGGAAGGCCGCGCGAGGACCTTCCTACGTAAGTGGGGGGACGTGTACACCGATAAACTCATCTTT.

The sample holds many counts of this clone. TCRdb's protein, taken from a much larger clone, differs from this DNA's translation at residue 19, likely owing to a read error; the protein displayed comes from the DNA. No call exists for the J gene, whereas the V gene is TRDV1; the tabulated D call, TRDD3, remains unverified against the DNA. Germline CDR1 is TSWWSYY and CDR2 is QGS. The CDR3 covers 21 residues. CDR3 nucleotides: TGTGCTCTTGGGGCGTACCTCCCGTCCTACGACCTCTGGGGGAACACCGATAAACCCATCTTT. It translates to CALGAYLPSYDLWGNTDKPIF.

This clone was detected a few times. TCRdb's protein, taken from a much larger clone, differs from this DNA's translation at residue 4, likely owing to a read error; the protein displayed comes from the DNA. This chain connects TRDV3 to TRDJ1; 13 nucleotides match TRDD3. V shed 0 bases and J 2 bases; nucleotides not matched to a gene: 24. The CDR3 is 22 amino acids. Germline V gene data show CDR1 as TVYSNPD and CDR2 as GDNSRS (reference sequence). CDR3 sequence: CAFRLIGPTYKLGDTPTDKLIF. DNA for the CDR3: TGTGCCTTTAGGTTAATTGGGCCTACATACAAACTGGGGGATACGCCGACCGATAAACTCATCTTT.